These 15 T cell receptor beta chains originate from one sample sequenced in a study of post-analysis software for immune sequencing data. Their cognate antigens are unknown. Overall study results and limits: Patients showed TRBV5-6, TRBV5-1 and TRBV20-1 among a handful of TRBV segments more frequent than in controls.

Unique molecular identifiers were present in the TCR beta cDNA libraries. Each CDR3 protein is one row after TCRdb ran MiXCR on the PCR reads. The table includes roughly 800,000 distinct CDR3 sequences, about 27% detected once. The sample was blood. The receptors originated from a girl under 18 with multiple sclerosis.

This rearrangement joins TRBV3-1 to TRBJ2-4, with TRBD2 matching 9 bases. CDR3 length: 17 amino acids. Trimming cost V 4 bases and J 1 base; bases outside gene matches: 8. CDR1 is LGHDT and CDR2 is YNNKEL in the germline V gene (reference sequence). CDR3 bases: TGTGCCAGCAGCCTATTAGCGGGAGCGTGGGCCAAAAACATTCAGTACTTC. Encoded protein: CASSLLAGAWAKNIQYF.

The chain employs TRBV20-1 and TRBJ2-7, with D uncertain. The CDR3 consists of 13 residues. Germline V lookup: CDR1 DFQATT, CDR2 SNEGSKA (reference sequence). Trimming stripped 0 bases from V and 4 bases from J, with 10 bases between. The CDR3 is CSARDLTAYEQYF. The CDR3 nucleotides are TGCAGTGCTAGAGATCTTACAGCTTACGAGCAGTACTTC.

V is TRBV19 and J is TRBJ1-1; D gene ambiguous. Germline V gene data show CDR1 as LNHDA and CDR2 as SQIVND (reference sequence). The CDR3 has 14 residues. Trimming removed 6 bases at V and 1 base at J, with 12 bases between. The CDR3 here is CASSYHTGNTEAFF. The CDR3 region has the DNA TGTGCCAGTAGCTACCATACGGGGAACACTGAAGCTTTCTTT.

This clonotype has a handful of counts. The chain is built from TRBV29-1 and TRBJ1-2; no definite D call. This CDR3 comprises 14 residues. CDR1 is SQVTM, CDR2 ANQGSEA, per germline. The V end was cut by 3 bases, the J end by 4 bases, with 15 bases between. The CDR3 sequence is CSVDRARFGYGYTF. In DNA form, the CDR3 reads TGCAGCGTTGATCGGGCGAGGTTCGGCTATGGCTACACCTTC.

This clonotype has a handful of counts. V gene TRBV7-8 combines with J gene TRBJ2-5, with D tentatively TRBD1 (5 bases). This CDR3 is built from 17 residues. V lost 5 bases to trimming and J lost 3 bases, with 22 bases between them. From germline, CDR1 is SGHVS and CDR2 FQNEAQ. DNA of the CDR3: TGTGCCAGCAGCCGCAAGGTACGACACGACAGCGAAGAGACCCAGTACTTC. Residues: CASSRKVRHDSEETQYF.

This clonotype was observed once. The rearrangement joins TRBV20-1 to TRBJ1-5; weak D call: TRBD1 (6 bases). Trimming pared 1 base from V and 0 bases from J, leaving 10 bases between. The CDR3 is 15 amino acids. Germline CDR1 is DFQATT and CDR2 is SNEGSKA (reference sequence). CDR3: CSARVQGYSNQPQHF. In nucleotides, the CDR3 is TGCAGTGCTAGAGTACAGGGTTATAGCAATCAGCCCCAGCATTTT.

The chain has TRBV29-1 and TRBJ1-2; 7 positions agree with TRBD1. Germline CDR1 reads SQVTM; CDR2 reads ANQGSEA. V lost 6 bases, J lost 5 bases, and 12 bases stayed unmatched. The CDR3 extends over 14 amino acids. CDR3 DNA: TGCAGCGTCCAGGGGCAGGGGGGGAAATATGGCTACACCTTC. It specifies CSVQGQGGKYGYTF.

The V call is TRBV7-9, the J call TRBJ1-1; TRBD1 matches at 8 bases. Trimming removed 5 bases from V and 1 base from J; junction bases left unmatched: 6. CDR1 is SEHNR and CDR2 is FQNEAQ in the germline V gene (reference sequence). CDR3 length: 15 amino acids. CDR3 loop: CASSAPGTGNTEAFF. For the CDR3, the DNA is TGTGCCAGCAGCGCCCCCGGGACAGGGAACACTGAAGCTTTCTTT. The whole variable domain, remainder taken from reference TRBV7-9 and TRBJ1-1, is DTGVSQNPRHKITKRGQNVTFRCDPISEHNRLYWYRQTLGQGPEFLTYFQNEAQLEKSRLLSDRFSAERPKGSFSTLEIQRTEQGDSAMYLCASSAPGTGNTEAFFGQGTRLTVV.

The chain uses TRBV20-1 and TRBJ1-4; D uncertain. CDR1 DFQATT and CDR2 SNEGSKA come from the germline V gene (reference sequence). CDR3 length: 11 amino acids. V lost 8 bases, J lost 4 bases, and 8 bases lay in between. DNA for the CDR3: TGCAGTCTTCCCCATAATGAAAAACTGTTTTTT. This codes for CSLPHNEKLFF.

The V and J genes are TRBV7-2 and TRBJ2-5; no firm D call. Trimming removed 0 bases at V and 2 bases at J, with 10 bases between. The CDR3 extends over 15 amino acids. Germline assignment: CDR1 SGHTA and CDR2 FQGNSA. In DNA form, the CDR3 reads TGTGCCAGCAGCTTAGCGATGCCAGGTCAAGAGACCCAGTACTTC. Translation gives CASSLAMPGQETQYF.

This chain uses TRBV20-1 with TRBJ2-5; a weak D match, TRBD2 (6 bases). V shed 2 bases and J shed 0 bases, with 13 bases lying between them. CDR1 and CDR2 from the germline V gene are DFQATT and SNEGSKA (reference sequence). The CDR3 is 15 residues long. CDR3 sequence reads: CSARLSGWYQETQYF. The CDR3 DNA sequence: TGCAGTGCTAGACTTAGCGGATGGTACCAAGAGACCCAGTACTTC.

This clonotype has only a few counts. The CDR3 nucleotides read TGCAGCGTTGAAGCCTGGCACAGGGGGGACTATGGCTACACCTTC. Amino acid sequence: CSVEAWHRGDYGYTF. The chain carries TRBV29-1 and TRBJ1-2, with 8 bases matching TRBD1. Losses at the gene ends were 1 base for V and 3 bases for J; bases not matched to a gene: 7. Germline V gene lookup returns CDR1 SQVTM and CDR2 ANQGSEA. This CDR3 comprises 15 residues.

This clonotype was seen only a few times. The gene calls are TRBV7-9 and TRBJ2-1; D might be TRBD1 or TRBD2, each matching 5 bases. The CDR3 spans 12 residues. V was clipped by 1 base and J by 9 bases, with 7 bases between them. CDR1 and CDR2 from the germline V gene are SEHNR and FQNEAQ (reference sequence). Here the CDR3 DNA reads TGTGCCAGCAGCTTAGATGGGGGTGAGCAGTTCTTC. Its translation: CASSLDGGEQFF.

The V and J genes are TRBV20-1 and TRBJ1-2; TRBD1 matches 7 bases. This CDR3 is 12 amino acids long. J gave up 6 bases and V 6 bases, and 7 bases lay outside the gene matches. Per germline, CDR1 DFQATT and CDR2 SNEGSKA (reference sequence). This CDR3 is CSAPTGLDGYTF. The CDR3 coding sequence is TGCAGTGCGCCGACAGGGTTGGATGGCTACACCTTC.

CDR3 amino acids: CSVEVLAGGTTYEQYF. The CDR3 nucleotides read TGCAGCGTTGAAGTCCTAGCGGGAGGTACAACCTACGAGCAGTACTTC. The chain combines TRBV29-1 with TRBJ2-7, with 11 nucleotides matching TRBD2. This CDR3 has 16 amino acids. Germline CDR1 and CDR2: SQVTM and ANQGSEA. Unmatched junction bases numbered 7, after V lost 1 base and J lost 2 bases.